Below, one T cell receptor beta chain is given with its context. Per the original data handling: From reference gene primer amplification, estimates of nucleated cell counts were derived. Clones were sequenced by immunoSEQ multiplex PCR, and TCRdb holds only the in-frame ones, with some missing. V and J calls and clone size follow that table, whereas D and trimming were derived from the DNA. Seen here are 75,000 to 80,000 clones, roughly nine tenths observed once, and the top ten hold about 9.6%. The sample is drawn from a study of blood T cell repertoires in COVID-19. Study-level background: The cDNA or gDNA used as material had been derived from T cells, B-cell-depleted T cells, or PBMCs.

Germline V gene lookup returns CDR1 SGHDT and CDR2 YYEEEE. V was shortened by 10 bases and J by 2 bases, with 11 bases between the two germline ends. This CDR3 is built from 12 residues. The clonotype was recovered from a human donor in a cohort sampled during active COVID-19. This sequence joins TRBV5-6 and TRBJ2-3, with a tentative D call TRBD1 (6 bases). Input material: peripheral blood. This CDR3 is CASRTDTDTQYF. The CDR3, as DNA: TGTGCCTCAAGGACAGACACAGATACGCAGTATTTT.